Included here is one T cell receptor beta chain sequence, with context. Its antigen is undetermined. The data derive from a study of cytomegalovirus exposure and HLA in healthy donors. Using immunoSEQ multiplex PCR, the repertoire was profiled, and TCRdb retains in-frame clones only, with some absent. In the table there are approximately 220,000 clones, 90% to 95% of which are singletons. Regarding the study as a whole: The dataset shows that most TCR sequences were rare, while some public TCRs occurred in many donors.

Material for sequencing was PBMCs. The receptor was isolated from a woman between 18 and 29 years old in good health and CMV-seronegative.

The CDR3 reads CASSLLAGGPAGDEQFF. DNA of the CDR3: TGCGCCAGCAGCTTGCTAGCGGGAGGCCCCGCGGGGGATGAGCAGTTCTTC. The chain carries TRBV5-1 and TRBJ2-1, with 11 bases identical to TRBD2. In germline, CDR1 is SGHRS, CDR2 YFSETQ. This CDR3 contains 17 residues. V gave up 1 base and J gave up 8 bases; unmatched junction bases: 11.